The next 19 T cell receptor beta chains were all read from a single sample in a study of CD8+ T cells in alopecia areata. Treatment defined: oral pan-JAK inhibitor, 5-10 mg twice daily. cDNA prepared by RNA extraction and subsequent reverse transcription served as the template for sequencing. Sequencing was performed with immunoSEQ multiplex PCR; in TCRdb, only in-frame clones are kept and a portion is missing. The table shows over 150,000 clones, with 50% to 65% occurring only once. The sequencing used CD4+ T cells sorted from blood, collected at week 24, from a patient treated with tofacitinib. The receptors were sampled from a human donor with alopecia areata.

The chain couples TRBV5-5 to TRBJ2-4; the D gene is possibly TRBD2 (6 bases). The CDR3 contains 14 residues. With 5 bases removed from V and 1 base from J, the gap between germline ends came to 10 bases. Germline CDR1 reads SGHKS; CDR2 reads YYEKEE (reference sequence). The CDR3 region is CASSKSGAKNIQYF. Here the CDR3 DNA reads TGTGCCAGCAGTAAAAGCGGGGCCAAAAACATTCAGTACTTC.

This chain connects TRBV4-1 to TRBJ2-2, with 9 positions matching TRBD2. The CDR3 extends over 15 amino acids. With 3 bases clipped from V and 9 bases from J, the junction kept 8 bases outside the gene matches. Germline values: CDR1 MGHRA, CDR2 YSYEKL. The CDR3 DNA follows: TGCGCCAGCAGCCACCCCCCTAGCGGGGTCCGGGAGCTGTTTTTT. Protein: CASSHPPSGVRELFF.

The CDR3 spells CSASDREEAFF. The DNA of the CDR3 is TGCAGCGCCAGCGACAGGGAGGAAGCTTTCTTT. The rearrangement joins TRBV29-1 to TRBJ1-1; 7 nucleotides line up with TRBD1. The V segment lost 7 bases and the J segment 8 bases; nucleotides outside the gene matches: 7. The CDR3 has 11 residues. Germline CDR1 and CDR2: SQVTM and ANQGSEA.

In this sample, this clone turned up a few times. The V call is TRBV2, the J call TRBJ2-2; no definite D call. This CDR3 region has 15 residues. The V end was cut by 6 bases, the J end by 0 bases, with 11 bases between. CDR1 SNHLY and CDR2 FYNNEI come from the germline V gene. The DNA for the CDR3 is TGTGCCAGCAGCGAACTAAGCCCGAACACCGGGGAGCTGTTTTTT. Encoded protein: CASSELSPNTGELFF.

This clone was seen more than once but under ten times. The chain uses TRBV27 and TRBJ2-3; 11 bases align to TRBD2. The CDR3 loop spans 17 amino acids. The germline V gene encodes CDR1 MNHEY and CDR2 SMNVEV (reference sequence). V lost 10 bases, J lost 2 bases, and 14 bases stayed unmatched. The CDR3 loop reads CATRARTSGQHTDTQYF. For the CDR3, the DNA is TGTGCCACCCGGGCCCGGACTAGCGGGCAACACACAGATACGCAGTATTTT.

CDR3 DNA: TGCGCCAGCAGCTTGGACGGGTATACTAGCACAGATACGCAGTATTTT. It codes for CASSLDGYTSTDTQYF. V is TRBV5-1 and J is TRBJ2-3; D gene uncertain. Looked up from germline, CDR1 is SGHRS and CDR2 is YFSETQ. V gave up 0 bases and J gave up 0 bases, with 11 bases separating them. This CDR3 is 16 amino acids long.

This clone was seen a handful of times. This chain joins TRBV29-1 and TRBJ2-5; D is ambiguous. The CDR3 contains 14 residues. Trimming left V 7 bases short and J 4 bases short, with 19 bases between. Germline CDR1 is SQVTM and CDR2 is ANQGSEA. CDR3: CSAWLTLKGETQYF. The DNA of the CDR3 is TGCAGCGCGTGGCTGACCCTAAAGGGAGAGACCCAGTACTTC.

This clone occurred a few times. CDR3 DNA: TGTGCCAGCAGCTTGACTACAGGGACCGGGGAGCTGTTTTTT. It encodes CASSLTTGTGELFF. V is TRBV11-2 and J is TRBJ2-2; a weak D match, TRBD1 (6 bases). This CDR3 contains 14 residues. Trimming stripped 3 bases from V and 5 bases from J, with 10 bases between. CDR1 is SGHAT and CDR2 is FQNNGV in the germline V gene.

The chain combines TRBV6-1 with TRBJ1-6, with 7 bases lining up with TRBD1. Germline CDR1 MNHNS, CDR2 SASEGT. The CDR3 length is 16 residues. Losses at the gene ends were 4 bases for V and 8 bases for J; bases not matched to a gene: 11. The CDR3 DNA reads TGTGCCAGCAGTGCGAGATCCGGGACAGTGGATTCACCCCTCCACTTT. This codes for CASSARSGTVDSPLHF.

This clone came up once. The CDR3 sequence is CASSISSGTYEQYF. The DNA for the CDR3 is TGTGCCAGCAGCATTTCTAGCGGCACCTACGAGCAGTACTTC. The chain joins TRBV9 to TRBJ2-7; 7 bases fit TRBD2. The CDR3 totals 14 residues. Per the germline V gene, CDR1 is SGDLS and CDR2 is YYNGEE. J gave up 2 bases and V 4 bases, and 6 bases lay outside the gene matches.

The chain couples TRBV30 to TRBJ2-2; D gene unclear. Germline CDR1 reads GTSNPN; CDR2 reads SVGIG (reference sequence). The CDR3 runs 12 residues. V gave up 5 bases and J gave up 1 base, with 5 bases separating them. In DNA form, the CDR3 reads TGTGCCTGGTTCAGGAACACCGGGGAGCTGTTTTTT. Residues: CAWFRNTGELFF.

As DNA, the CDR3 is TGCAGCGTTGGCGAGGGTAGGAACGAGCAGTACTTC. It yields the protein CSVGEGRNEQYF. The chain couples TRBV29-1 to TRBJ2-7, with D perhaps matching TRBD2 (5 bases). CDR1 and CDR2 (germline): SQVTM, ANQGSEA. Trimming cost V 4 bases and J 5 bases, with 12 bases left between them. The CDR3 runs 12 residues.

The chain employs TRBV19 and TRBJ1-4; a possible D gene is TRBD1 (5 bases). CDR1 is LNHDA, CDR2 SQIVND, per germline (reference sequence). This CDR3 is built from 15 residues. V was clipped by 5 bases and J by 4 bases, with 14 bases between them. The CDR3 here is CASSATGTFNEKLFF. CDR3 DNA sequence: TGTGCCAGTAGTGCTACCGGGACTTTTAATGAAAAACTGTTTTTT.

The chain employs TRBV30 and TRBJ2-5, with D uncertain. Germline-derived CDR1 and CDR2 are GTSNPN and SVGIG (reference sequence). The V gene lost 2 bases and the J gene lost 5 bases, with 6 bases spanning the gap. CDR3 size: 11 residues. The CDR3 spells CAWSPRETQYF. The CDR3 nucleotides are TGTGCCTGGAGTCCCCGTGAGACCCAGTACTTC.

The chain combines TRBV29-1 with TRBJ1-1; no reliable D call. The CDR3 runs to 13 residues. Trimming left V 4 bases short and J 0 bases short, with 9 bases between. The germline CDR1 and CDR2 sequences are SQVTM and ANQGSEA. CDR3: CSVAVGLNTEAFF. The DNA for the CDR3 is TGCAGCGTTGCCGTTGGCTTGAACACTGAAGCTTTCTTT.

CDR3 bases: TGTGCCAGCAGCCGAAGTCCGAGCGGGCCGACAGATACGCAGTATTTT. Its translation: CASSRSPSGPTDTQYF. The chain employs TRBV4-2 and TRBJ2-3; D perhaps matches TRBD2 (6 bases). Germline assignment: CDR1 LGHNA and CDR2 YNFKEQ. This CDR3 contains 16 residues. The V end was cut by 4 bases, the J end by 3 bases, with 17 bases between.

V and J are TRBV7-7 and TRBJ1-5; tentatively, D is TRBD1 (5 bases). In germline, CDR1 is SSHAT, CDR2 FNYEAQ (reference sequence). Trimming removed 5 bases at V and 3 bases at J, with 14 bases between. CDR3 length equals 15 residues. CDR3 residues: CASSVRTHYNQPQHF. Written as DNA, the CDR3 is TGTGCCAGCAGCGTAAGGACACATTACAATCAGCCCCAGCATTTT.

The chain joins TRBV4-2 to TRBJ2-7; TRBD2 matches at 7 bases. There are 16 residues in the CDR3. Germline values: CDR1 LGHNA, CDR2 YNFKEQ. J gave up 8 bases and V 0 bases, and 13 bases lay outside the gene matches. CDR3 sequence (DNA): TGTGCCAGCAGCCAAGACGGCGGGGGTGGCCCTACGAAGCAGTACTTC. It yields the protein CASSQDGGGGPTKQYF.

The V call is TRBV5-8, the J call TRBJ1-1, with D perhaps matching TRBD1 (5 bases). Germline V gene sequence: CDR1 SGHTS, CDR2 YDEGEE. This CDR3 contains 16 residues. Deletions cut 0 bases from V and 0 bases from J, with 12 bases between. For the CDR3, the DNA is TGTGCCAGCAGCTTGGACAGGCGCTACATGAACACTGAAGCTTTCTTT. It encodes CASSLDRRYMNTEAFF.